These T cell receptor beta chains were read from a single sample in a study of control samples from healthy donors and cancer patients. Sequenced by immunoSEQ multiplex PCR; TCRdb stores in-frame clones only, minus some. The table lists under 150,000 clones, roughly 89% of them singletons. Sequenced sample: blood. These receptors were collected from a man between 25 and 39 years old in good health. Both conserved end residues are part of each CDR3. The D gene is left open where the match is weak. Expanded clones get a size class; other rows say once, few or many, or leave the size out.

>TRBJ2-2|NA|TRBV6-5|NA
CASSRGTYTGELFF
TGTGCCAGCAGTCGCGGGACTTATACCGGGGAGCTGTTTTTT
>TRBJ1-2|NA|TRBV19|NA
CASSGQNYGYTF
TGTGCCAGTAGTGGACAGAACTATGGCTACACCTTC
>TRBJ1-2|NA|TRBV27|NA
CASSSSPWAGYTF
TGTGCCAGCAGTTCCTCCCCTTGGGCTGGCTACACCTTC
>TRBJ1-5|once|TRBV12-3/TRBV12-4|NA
CASSPAGRQPQHF
TGTGCCAGCAGTCCCGCGGGTCGTCAGCCCCAGCATTTT
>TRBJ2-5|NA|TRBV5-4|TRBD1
CASSPTGGSQETQYF
TGTGCCAGCAGCCCGACAGGGGGCTCCCAAGAGACCCAGTACTTC
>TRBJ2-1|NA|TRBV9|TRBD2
CASSVATDPGTRGGRDEQFF
TGTGCCAGCAGCGTAGCGACGGACCCCGGGACTAGAGGGGGGCGCGATGAGCAGTTCTTC
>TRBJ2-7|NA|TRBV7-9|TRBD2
CASSNSGRAFEQYF
TGTGCCAGCAGCAATAGCGGGAGGGCCTTCGAGCAGTACTTC
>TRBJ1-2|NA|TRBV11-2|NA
CASSLGWGANYGYTF
TGTGCCAGCAGCCTAGGATGGGGGGCGAACTATGGCTACACCTTC
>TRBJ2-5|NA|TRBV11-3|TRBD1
CASSKRTGKVETQYF
TGTGCCAGCAGCAAAAGGACAGGGAAGGTGGAGACCCAGTACTTC
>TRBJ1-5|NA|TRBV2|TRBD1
CASSVGQGRNQPQHF
TGTGCCAGCAGTGTAGGACAGGGAAGGAATCAGCCCCAGCATTTT
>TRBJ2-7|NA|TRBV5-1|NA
CASSYGSSYEQYF
TGCGCCAGCAGCTATGGGAGCTCCTACGAGCAGTACTTC
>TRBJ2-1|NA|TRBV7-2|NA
CASSSPAYEQFF
TGTGCCAGCAGCTCACCCGCCTATGAGCAGTTCTTC
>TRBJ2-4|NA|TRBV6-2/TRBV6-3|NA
CASSPTSRTKNIQYF
TGTGCCAGCAGTCCCACATCAAGGACCAAAAACATTCAGTACTTC
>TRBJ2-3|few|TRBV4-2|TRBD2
CASSQEQMTGGADTQYF
TGTGCCAGCAGCCAAGAGCAAATGACGGGAGGGGCAGATACGCAGTATTTT
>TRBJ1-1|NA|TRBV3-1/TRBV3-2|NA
CASSQAREAFF
TGTGCCAGCAGCCAAGCCCGTGAAGCTTTCTTT
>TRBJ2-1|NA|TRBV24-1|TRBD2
CATSWGLAGYNEQFF
TGTGCCACCAGTTGGGGACTAGCGGGTTACAATGAGCAGTTCTTC
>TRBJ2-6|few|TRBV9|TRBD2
CASSPRLAGGSGANVLTF
TGTGCCAGCAGCCCCCGACTAGCGGGAGGATCAGGGGCCAACGTCCTGACTTTC
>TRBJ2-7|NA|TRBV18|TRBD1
CASSPGTGVLGWEQYF
TGTGCCAGCTCCCCAGGGACAGGGGTTTTAGGTTGGGAGCAGTACTTC
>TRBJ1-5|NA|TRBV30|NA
CAWSGGGNQPQHF
TGTGCCTGGAGTGGGGGGGGCAATCAGCCCCAGCATTTT
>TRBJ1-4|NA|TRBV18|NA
CASSRHATNEKLFF
TGTGCCAGCTCACGACATGCAACTAATGAAAAACTGTTTTTT
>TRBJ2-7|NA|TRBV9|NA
CASSVAVSGYEQYF
TGTGCCAGCAGCGTAGCAGTCTCCGGGTACGAGCAGTACTTC
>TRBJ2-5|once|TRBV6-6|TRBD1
CASKMGTGGYQETQYF
TGTGCCAGCAAGATGGGAACAGGGGGGTACCAAGAGACCCAGTACTTC
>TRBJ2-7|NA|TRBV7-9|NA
CASVFYEQYF
TGTGCCAGCGTTTTCTACGAGCAGTACTTC
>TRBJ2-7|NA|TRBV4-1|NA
CASSQVSTGQTYEQYF
TGCGCCAGCAGCCAAGTAAGTACAGGACAGACCTACGAGCAGTACTTC
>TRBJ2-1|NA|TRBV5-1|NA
CASSFPSVDNEQFF
TGCGCCAGCAGCTTCCCTAGCGTCGACAATGAGCAGTTCTTC
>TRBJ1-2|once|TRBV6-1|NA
CAISDGTHDGYTF
TGTGCCATCAGTGATGGGACGCATGATGGCTACACCTTC
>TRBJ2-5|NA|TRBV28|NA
CASSLLGETQYF
TGTGCCAGCAGTTTATTGGGGGAGACCCAGTACTTC
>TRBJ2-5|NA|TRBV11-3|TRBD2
CASSLDSGRGGETQYF
TGTGCCAGCAGCTTAGATTCCGGGAGGGGTGGGGAGACCCAGTACTTC
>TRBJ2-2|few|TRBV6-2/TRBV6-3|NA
CASSRQEIGELFF
TGTGCCAGCAGTCGACAGGAGATCGGGGAGCTGTTTTTT
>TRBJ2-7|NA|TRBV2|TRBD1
CASRAGTASFHYEQYF
TGTGCCAGCAGAGCCGGGACAGCCTCGTTTCACTACGAGCAGTACTTC
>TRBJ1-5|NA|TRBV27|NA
CASSFQNQPQHF
TGTGCCAGCAGTTTCCAAAATCAGCCCCAGCATTTT
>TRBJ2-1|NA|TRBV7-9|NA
CASSSSGTEQFF
TGTGCCAGCAGCTCGTCCGGGACAGAGCAGTTCTTC
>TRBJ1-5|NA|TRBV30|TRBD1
CAWKGQAHQPQHF
TGTGCCTGGAAAGGACAGGCGCATCAGCCCCAGCATTTT
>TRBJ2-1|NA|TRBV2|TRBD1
CASDGTGKYNEQFF
TGTGCCAGTGACGGGACAGGAAAATACAATGAGCAGTTCTTC
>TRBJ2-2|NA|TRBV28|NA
CASSFVNTGELFF
TGTGCCAGCAGTTTTGTGAACACCGGGGAGCTGTTTTTT
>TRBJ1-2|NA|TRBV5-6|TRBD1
CASSVGQASYGYTF
TGTGCCAGCAGCGTCGGACAGGCTTCCTATGGCTACACCTTC
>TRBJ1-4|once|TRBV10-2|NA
CASSEHLKGEKLFF
TGCGCCAGCAGTGAGCATCTTAAGGGCGAAAAACTGTTTTTT
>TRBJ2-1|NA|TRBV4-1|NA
CASSRVAINEQFF
TGCGCCAGCAGCCGCGTTGCGATTAATGAGCAGTTCTTC
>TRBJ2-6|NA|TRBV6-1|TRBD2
CASSEFLVAGVGLSSGANVLTF
TGTGCCAGCAGTGAATTTTTGGTAGCGGGAGTAGGTTTGTCCTCTGGGGCCAACGTCCTGACTTTC
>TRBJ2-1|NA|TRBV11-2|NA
CASNTGFSSDEQFF
TGTGCCAGTAATACTGGGTTCTCTTCGGATGAGCAGTTCTTC
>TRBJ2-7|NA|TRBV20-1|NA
CSASWLAEDEQYF
TGCAGTGCTAGTTGGCTAGCCGAGGACGAGCAGTACTTC
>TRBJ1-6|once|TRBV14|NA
CASSQLYNSPLHF
TGTGCCAGCAGCCAACTTTATAATTCACCCCTCCACTTT
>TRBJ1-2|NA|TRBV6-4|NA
CASSDSTSRGIPRGYTF
TGTGCCAGCAGTGACTCGACATCCAGGGGTATTCCACGTGGCTACACCTTC
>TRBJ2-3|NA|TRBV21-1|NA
CASSRTCNSGSKDTQYF
TGTGCCAGCAGCAGAACATGCAACTCCGGGTCCAAAGATACGCAGTATTTT
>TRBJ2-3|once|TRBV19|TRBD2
CASRSSGSTDTQYF
TGTGCCAGTAGATCTAGCGGCAGCACAGATACGCAGTATTTT